A single sample is the source of the 7 T cell receptor beta chains below, sequenced in a study of T cells expressing NK-cell markers. From the 5' RACE reads, TCRdb lists one entry per CDR3 protein and no DNA. The table for this sample gives about 160,000 distinct CDR3 sequences. The sequenced sample was blood T cells: a sorted CD56 or NKG2C T cell subset, CD4+ or CD8+ T cells, or bulk PBMC T cells (not recorded which). The source of these receptors is a woman aged 18 to 75 in good health.

V gene TRBV7-2 combines with J gene TRBJ2-1; absent DNA, TCRdb's TRBD2 call cannot be checked. This CDR3 comprises 16 residues. Germline-derived CDR1 and CDR2 are SGHTA and FQGNSA. CDR3 sequence: CASSSTSGGDYNEQFF.

The chain recombines TRBV3-1 with TRBJ1-4; no DNA is available, so the TRBD1 call from TCRdb remains unchecked. The CDR3 runs 15 residues. Germline V lookup: CDR1 LGHDT, CDR2 YNNKEL (reference sequence). CDR3 protein: CASSLPTGVNEKLFF.

J is TRBJ1-4 and V is TRBV18; with no DNA, the TCRdb D assignment of TRBD1 cannot be verified. The CDR3 extends over 15 amino acids. Germline V gives CDR1 KGHSH, CDR2 LQKENI. Here the CDR3 reads CASSNLQGTVEKLFF.

This rearrangement joins TRBV12-3 or TRBV12-4 to TRBJ2-7; TCRdb indicates TRBD1, and absent DNA this call remains unverified. The length of the CDR3 is 14 residues. The CDR3 here is CASSPGPNTYEQYF.

The rearrangement links TRBV9 to TRBJ2-2. The CDR3 contains 14 residues. From germline, CDR1 is SGDLS and CDR2 YYNGEE. The CDR3 reads CASSVGTPTGELFF.

The chain couples TRBV12-3 or TRBV12-4 to TRBJ2-1. This CDR3 region has 13 residues. CDR3 sequence reads: CASISGPFNEQFF.

This chain connects TRBV9 to TRBJ1-3; TCRdb selects TRBD1, and the lack of DNA leaves this call unchecked. Germline V gene sequence: CDR1 SGDLS, CDR2 YYNGEE. The CDR3 totals 17 residues. This CDR3 is CASSERGKETVRNTIYF.